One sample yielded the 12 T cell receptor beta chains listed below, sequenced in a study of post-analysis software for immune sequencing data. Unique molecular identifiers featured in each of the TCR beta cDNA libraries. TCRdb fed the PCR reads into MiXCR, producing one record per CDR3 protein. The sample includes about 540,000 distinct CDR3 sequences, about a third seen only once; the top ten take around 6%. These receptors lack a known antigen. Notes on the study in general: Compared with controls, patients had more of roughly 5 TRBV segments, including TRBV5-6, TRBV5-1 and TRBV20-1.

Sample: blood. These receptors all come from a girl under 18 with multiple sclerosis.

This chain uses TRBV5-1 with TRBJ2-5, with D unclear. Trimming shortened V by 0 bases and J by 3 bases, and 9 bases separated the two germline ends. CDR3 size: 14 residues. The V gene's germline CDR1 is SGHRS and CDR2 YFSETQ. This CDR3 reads CASSLGRWKETQYF. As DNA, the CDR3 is TGCGCCAGCAGCTTGGGACGGTGGAAAGAGACCCAGTACTTC. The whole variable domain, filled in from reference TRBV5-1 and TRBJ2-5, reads KAGVTQTPRYLIKTRGQQVTLSCSPISGHRSVSWYQQTPGQGLQFLFEYFSETQRNKGNFPGRFSGRQFSNSRSEMNVSTLELGDSALYLCASSLGRWKETQYFGPGTRLLVL.

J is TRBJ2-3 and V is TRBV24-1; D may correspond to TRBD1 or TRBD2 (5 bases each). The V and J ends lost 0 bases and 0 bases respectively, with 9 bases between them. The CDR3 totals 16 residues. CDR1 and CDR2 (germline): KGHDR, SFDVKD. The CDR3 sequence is CATSDLDGASTDTQYF. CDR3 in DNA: TGTGCCACCAGTGATTTGGACGGGGCTAGCACAGATACGCAGTATTTT.

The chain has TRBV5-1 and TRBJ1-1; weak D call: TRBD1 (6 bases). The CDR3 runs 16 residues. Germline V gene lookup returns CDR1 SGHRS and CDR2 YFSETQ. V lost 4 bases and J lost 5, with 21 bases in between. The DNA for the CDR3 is TGCGCCAGCAGCCCGGGGGGGGGCGCATGGGGGACTGAAGCTTTCTTT. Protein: CASSPGGGAWGTEAFF.

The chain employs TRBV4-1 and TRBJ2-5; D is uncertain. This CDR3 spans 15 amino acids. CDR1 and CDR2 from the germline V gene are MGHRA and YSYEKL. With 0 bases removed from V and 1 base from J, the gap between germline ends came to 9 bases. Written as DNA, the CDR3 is TGCGCCAGCAGCCAAGAGGCCGGTCCCCAAGAGACCCAGTACTTC. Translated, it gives CASSQEAGPQETQYF.

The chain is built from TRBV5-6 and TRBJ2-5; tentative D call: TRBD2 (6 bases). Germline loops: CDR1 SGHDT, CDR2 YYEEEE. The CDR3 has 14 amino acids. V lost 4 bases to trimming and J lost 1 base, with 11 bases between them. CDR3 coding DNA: TGTGCCAGCAGCGCCCCGGGGGTCCAAGAGACCCAGTACTTC. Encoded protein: CASSAPGVQETQYF.

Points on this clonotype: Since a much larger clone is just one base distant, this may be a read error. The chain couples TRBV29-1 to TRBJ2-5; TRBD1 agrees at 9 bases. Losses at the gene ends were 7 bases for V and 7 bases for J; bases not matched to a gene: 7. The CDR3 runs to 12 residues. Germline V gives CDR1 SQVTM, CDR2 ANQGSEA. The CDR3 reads CSGTTGGGTQYF. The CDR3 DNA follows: TGCAGCGGAACGACAGGGGGGGGGACCCAGTACTTC.

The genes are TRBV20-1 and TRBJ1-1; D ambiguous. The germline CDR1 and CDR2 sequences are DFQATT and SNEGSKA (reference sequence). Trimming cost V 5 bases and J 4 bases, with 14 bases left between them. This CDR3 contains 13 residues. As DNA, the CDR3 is TGCAGTGCTCCGGAAGGGCTGATCACTGAAGCTTTCTTT. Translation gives CSAPEGLITEAFF.

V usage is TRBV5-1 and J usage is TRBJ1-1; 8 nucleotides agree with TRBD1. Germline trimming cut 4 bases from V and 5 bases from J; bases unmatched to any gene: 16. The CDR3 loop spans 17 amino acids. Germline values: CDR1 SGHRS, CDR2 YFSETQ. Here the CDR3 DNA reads TGCGCCAGCAGCGTCCTGCAGGGGGCCACTTCAAGGACTGAAGCTTTCTTT. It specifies CASSVLQGATSRTEAFF.

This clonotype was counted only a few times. CDR3 sequence (DNA): TGCAGTGCTAGCGGTGGCAGATACACAGATACGCAGTATTTT. Amino acid sequence: CSASGGRYTDTQYF. This chain connects TRBV20-1 to TRBJ2-3; unclear D gene. This CDR3 region has 14 residues. The germline V and J ends were trimmed by 3 bases and 2 bases, with 12 bases remaining between them. CDR1 DFQATT and CDR2 SNEGSKA come from the germline V gene (reference sequence).

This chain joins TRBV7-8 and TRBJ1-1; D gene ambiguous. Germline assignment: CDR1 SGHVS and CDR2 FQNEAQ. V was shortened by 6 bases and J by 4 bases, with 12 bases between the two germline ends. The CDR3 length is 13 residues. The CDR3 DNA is TGTGCCAGCAGTCCCCGATCGGGCACTGAAGCTTTCTTT. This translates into CASSPRSGTEAFF.

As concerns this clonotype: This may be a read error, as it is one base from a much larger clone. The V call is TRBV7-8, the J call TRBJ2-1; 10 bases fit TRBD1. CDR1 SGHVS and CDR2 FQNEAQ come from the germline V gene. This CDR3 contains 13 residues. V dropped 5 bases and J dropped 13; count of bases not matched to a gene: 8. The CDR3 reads CASSPGTGETQFF. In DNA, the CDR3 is TGTGCCAGCAGCCCGGGGACAGGGGAGACCCAGTTCTTC.

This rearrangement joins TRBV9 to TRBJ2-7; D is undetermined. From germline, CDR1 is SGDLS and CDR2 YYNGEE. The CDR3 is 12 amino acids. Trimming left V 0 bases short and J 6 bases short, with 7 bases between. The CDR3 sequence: CASSVAMGEQYF. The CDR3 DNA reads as TGTGCCAGCAGCGTAGCTATGGGCGAGCAGTACTTC.